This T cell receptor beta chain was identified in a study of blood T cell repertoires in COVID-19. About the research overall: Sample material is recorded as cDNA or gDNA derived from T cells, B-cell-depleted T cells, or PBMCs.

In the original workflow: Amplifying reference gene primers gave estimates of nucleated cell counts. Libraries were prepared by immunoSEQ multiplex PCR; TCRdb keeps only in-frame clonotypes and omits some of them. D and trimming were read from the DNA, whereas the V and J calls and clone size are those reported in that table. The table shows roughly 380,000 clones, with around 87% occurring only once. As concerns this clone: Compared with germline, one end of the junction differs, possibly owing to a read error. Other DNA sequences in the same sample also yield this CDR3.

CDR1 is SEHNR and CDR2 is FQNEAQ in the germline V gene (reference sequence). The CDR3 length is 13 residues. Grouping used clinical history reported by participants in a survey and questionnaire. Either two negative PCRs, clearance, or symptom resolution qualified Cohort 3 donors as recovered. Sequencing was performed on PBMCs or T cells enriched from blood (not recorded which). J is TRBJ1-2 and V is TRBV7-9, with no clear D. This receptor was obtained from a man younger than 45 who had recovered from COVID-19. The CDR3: CAGRSRNNYGYTF. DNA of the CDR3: TGTGCCGGGAGATCACGGAATAACTATGGCTATACCTTC.